The 10 T cell receptor beta chains below were found in one sample sequenced in a study of cytomegalovirus exposure and HLA in healthy donors. The PCR contained 60 Vbeta and 13 Jbeta primers. Sequenced by immunoSEQ multiplex PCR; TCRdb stores in-frame clones only, minus some. This table holds 65,000 to 75,000 clones, around three quarters found once. Sequences were obtained from PBMCs. These receptors came from a man in his fifties or sixties in good health and CMV-seronegative.

The chain links TRBV6-5 to TRBJ2-7; 7 positions agree with TRBD1. This CDR3 has 14 residues. After removal of 0 bases from V and 3 bases from J, the junction contained 2 bases not matched to a gene. Germline values: CDR1 MNHEY, CDR2 SVGAGI. CDR3 nucleotide sequence: TGTGCCAGCAGTTACTCAGGGACAGTCTACGAGCAGTACTTC. Translating gives CASSYSGTVYEQYF.

The J gene is TRBJ2-5, the V gene TRBV19; TRBD1 matches at 7 bases. J gave up 4 bases and V 3 bases, and 8 bases lay outside the gene matches. The CDR3 loop spans 15 amino acids. CDR1 is LNHDA and CDR2 is SQIVND in the germline V gene (reference sequence). The CDR3 DNA reads TGTGCCAGTAGTATGGGACAGCTTGTTCCAGAGACCCAGTACTTC. Amino acids: CASSMGQLVPETQYF.

V is TRBV6-6 and J is TRBJ1-5; 7 nucleotides align to TRBD1. V lost 6 bases and J lost 1; bases outside the gene matches: 6. Germline assignment: CDR1 MNHNY and CDR2 SVGAGI (reference sequence). The CDR3 runs 15 residues. The DNA for the CDR3 is TGTGCCAGCAGCCCCGGGACAGTGAGCAATCAGCCCCAGCATTTT. Encoded protein: CASSPGTVSNQPQHF.

The chain has TRBV29-1 and TRBJ2-7; 10 bases are a match to TRBD2. Germline CDR1 and CDR2: SQVTM and ANQGSEA. CDR3 size: 13 residues. Unmatched junction bases numbered 3, after V lost 7 bases and J lost 0 bases. DNA of the CDR3: TGCAGCGCGGGACTAGCGACCTCCTACGAGCAGTACTTC. Protein sequence: CSAGLATSYEQYF.

The chain links TRBV25-1 to TRBJ2-3; D is possibly TRBD2 (5 bases). The CDR3 sequence is 15 residues long. Germline V gene sequence: CDR1 MGHDK, CDR2 SYGVNS. Trimming stripped 1 base from V and 0 bases from J, with 8 bases between. The CDR3 DNA reads TGTGCCAGCAGTGAATTAGGCGGGAGCACAGATACGCAGTATTTT. Its protein product is CASSELGGSTDTQYF. The full variable domain, rest sourced from reference TRBV25-1 and TRBJ2-3, is EADIYQTPRYLVIGTGKKITLECSQTMGHDKMYWYQQDPGMELHLIHYSYGVNSTEKGDLSSESTVSRIRTEHFPLTLESARPSHTSQYLCASSELGGSTDTQYFGPGTRLTVL.

The chain joins TRBV7-9 to TRBJ2-7; TRBD1 agrees at 12 bases. The CDR3 is made up of 19 amino acids. The V and J ends lost 5 bases and 6 bases, in that order; junction bases with no gene match: 20. Germline V gives CDR1 SEHNR, CDR2 FQNEAQ (reference sequence). The CDR3 loop is CASSPGTGGPYTSKGEQYF. The CDR3, as DNA: TGTGCCAGCAGCCCGGGGACAGGGGGCCCTTATACCTCCAAGGGCGAGCAGTACTTC.

The chain has TRBV14 and TRBJ1-2; no definite D call. The CDR3 contains 13 residues. V gave up 1 base and J gave up 5 bases, with 8 bases separating them. Germline lookup yields CDR1 SGHDN and CDR2 FVKESK. DNA for the CDR3: TGTGCCAGCAGCCAAGTATCGTTTTATGGCTACACCTTC. This codes for CASSQVSFYGYTF.

In nucleotides, the CDR3 is TGTGCCAGCAATTTGGAACTAGCGGGAGTCCGGGAGCAGTACTTC. Encoded protein: CASNLELAGVREQYF. The gene calls are TRBV28 and TRBJ2-5; 11 bases match TRBD2. The J segment lost 11 bases and the V segment lost 7 bases, leaving 15 bases of the junction unmatched. From germline, CDR1 is MDHEN and CDR2 SYDVKM. The CDR3 is 15 amino acids.

V is TRBV29-1 and J is TRBJ2-1, with 8 positions matching TRBD1. The CDR3 is 14 residues long. The germline V gene has CDR1 SQVTM and CDR2 ANQGSEA. Losses at the gene ends were 3 bases for V and 8 bases for J; bases not matched to a gene: 9. CDR3 bases: TGCAGCGTTGAGGGGCAGGGGGCTATCTATGAGCAGTTCTTC. This gives the protein CSVEGQGAIYEQFF.

This sequence joins TRBV18 and TRBJ2-7; 11 bases match TRBD2. Germline CDR1 reads KGHSH; CDR2 reads LQKENI. Trimming took 3 bases from V and 4 from J; bases not matched to a gene: 2. The CDR3 is 14 residues long. The CDR3 DNA follows: TGTGCCAGCTCACCTAGCGGGGGGGCTTACGAGCAGTACTTC. This codes for CASSPSGGAYEQYF.